The next 13 T cell receptor beta chains were all read from a single sample in a study of blood T cells in healthy people across ages. It was with a sample-barcoded 5' primer and a J-beta primer mix that a second PCR of about 6 to 12 cycles was run. TCRdb analysed the 5' RACE reads with MiXCR anew, one entry per CDR3 protein. The sample lists about 780,000 distinct CDR3 sequences; approximately 67% were seen once. The sample comprised blood. Receptor source: a man aged 25-45 years in good health.

The chain links TRBV18 to TRBJ1-5, with D perhaps TRBD1 (6 bases). The CDR3 is 14 residues long. Per the germline V gene, CDR1 is KGHSH and CDR2 is LQKENI. The V gene lost 5 bases and the J gene lost 6 bases, with 14 bases spanning the gap. CDR3 sequence: CASSTQGFGQPQHF. DNA for the CDR3: TGTGCCAGCTCAACTCAGGGGTTCGGTCAGCCCCAGCATTTT.

The chain uses TRBV15 and TRBJ2-7, with 8 bases matching TRBD2. J lost 0 bases, V lost 3 bases, and 4 bases had no gene match. The CDR3 is 15 amino acids. Germline V gene data show CDR1 as LNHNV and CDR2 as YYDKDF (reference sequence). CDR3 DNA sequence: TGTGCCACCAGCAGGACGGGGGGGAGCTCCTACGAGCAGTACTTC. It yields the protein CATSRTGGSSYEQYF.

In DNA form, the CDR3 reads TGTGCCAGCAGTCGGGACCAGGGCCCCTACAATGAGCAGTTCTTC. The encoded protein is CASSRDQGPYNEQFF. The rearrangement joins TRBV7-2 to TRBJ2-1; either TRBD1 or TRBD2 may fit D (5 bases each). V lost 6 bases to trimming and J lost 2 bases, with 14 bases between them. The CDR3 has 15 amino acids. Looked up from germline, CDR1 is SGHTA and CDR2 is FQGNSA.

The rearrangement uses TRBV20-1 and TRBJ2-3, with D unclear. The length of the CDR3 is 14 residues. Trimming stripped 3 bases from V and 3 bases from J, with 13 bases between. CDR1 DFQATT and CDR2 SNEGSKA come from the germline V gene (reference sequence). CDR3 amino acids: CSASLVLSTDTQYF. The CDR3 bases are TGCAGTGCTAGCCTAGTGCTTTCGACAGATACGCAGTATTTT.

The J gene is TRBJ2-3, the V gene TRBV29-1; 7 positions match TRBD2. Germline V CDR1 and CDR2: SQVTM, ANQGSEA. V lost 5 bases and J lost 0; bases outside the gene matches: 5. The CDR3 is made up of 14 amino acids. CDR3 nucleotide sequence: TGCAGCGTTTCTAGCGGTTCTAGCACAGATACGCAGTATTTT. It yields the protein CSVSSGSSTDTQYF.

The V and J genes are TRBV20-1 and TRBJ2-7, with D perhaps TRBD2 (5 bases). The CDR3 loop spans 11 amino acids. Germline CDR1 DFQATT, CDR2 SNEGSKA (reference sequence). DNA of the CDR3: TGCAATCTTCCGGGGTCCCACGAGCAGTACTTC. Translating it yields CNLPGSHEQYF.

V is TRBV12-3 or TRBV12-4 and J is TRBJ2-7; D not certain. Trimming shortened V by 7 bases and J by 2 bases, and 15 bases separated the two germline ends. CDR3 length: 14 residues. This CDR3 is CASTLRQGAYEQYF. CDR3 in DNA: TGTGCCAGCACTCTTAGGCAAGGCGCCTACGAGCAGTACTTC.

The chain carries TRBV28 and TRBJ1-5; tentative D call: TRBD1 (5 bases). V lost 6 bases and J lost 11, with 14 bases in between. The CDR3 totals 12 residues. The germline V gene has CDR1 MDHEN and CDR2 SYDVKM. CDR3 DNA sequence: TGTGCCAGCAGGGGCAGGGTCCGGGCCCAGCATTTT. It encodes CASRGRVRAQHF. Complete variable domain (other parts from reference TRBV28 and TRBJ1-5): DVKVTQSSRYLVKRTGEKVFLECVQDMDHENMFWYRQDPGLGLRLIYFSYDVKMKEKGDIPEGYSVSREKKERFSLILESASTNQTSMYLCASRGRVRAQHFGDGTRLSIL.

This chain links TRBV6-1 with TRBJ2-3; D may be TRBD1 or TRBD2 (6 bases each). The CDR3 runs 16 residues. The V end was cut by 2 bases, the J end by 0 bases, with 12 bases between. Per the germline V gene, CDR1 is MNHNS and CDR2 is SASEGT. This CDR3 is CASSELGGSSTDTQYF. The CDR3 DNA is TGTGCCAGCAGTGAATTGGGGGGCTCTAGCACAGATACGCAGTATTTT.

J is TRBJ2-5 and V is TRBV3-1, with 10 bases that match TRBD1. With 5 bases clipped from V and 5 bases from J, the junction kept 11 bases outside the gene matches. This CDR3 region has 16 residues. The V gene's germline CDR1 is LGHDT and CDR2 YNNKEL (reference sequence). The CDR3 nucleotides read TGTGCCAGCAGCACCGAGACGGGACAGGGGTTGGAGACCCAGTACTTC. It encodes CASSTETGQGLETQYF.

The chain couples TRBV4-1 to TRBJ1-6; no definite D call. This CDR3 is built from 18 residues. Germline V gene lookup returns CDR1 MGHRA and CDR2 YSYEKL. The V end lost 0 bases, the J end lost 2 bases, and 14 bases lay between the germline ends. For the CDR3, the DNA is TGCGCCAGCAGCCAAGATCGGCAGGAGTTCACCTATAATTCACCCCTCCACTTT. Its protein product is CASSQDRQEFTYNSPLHF.

This clonotype was seen more than once but under ten times. This chain joins TRBV28 and TRBJ2-7; D might be TRBD1 or TRBD2, each matching 6 bases. Germline CDR1 is MDHEN and CDR2 is SYDVKM. This CDR3 has 15 residues. V gave up 3 bases and J gave up 1 base, with 13 bases separating them. The CDR3, as DNA: TGTGCCAGCAGTTTCATAGGAGGGGGTTCCTACGAGCAGTACTTC. Its protein is CASSFIGGGSYEQYF.

V usage is TRBV20-1 and J usage is TRBJ2-3; 8 nucleotides agree with TRBD1. The CDR3 extends over 14 amino acids. With 3 bases clipped from V and 4 bases from J, the junction kept 6 bases outside the gene matches. Germline assignment: CDR1 DFQATT and CDR2 SNEGSKA (reference sequence). The CDR3 region is CSASTGQGPDTQYF. DNA for the CDR3: TGCAGTGCTAGTACCGGACAGGGACCAGATACGCAGTATTTT.